The 10 T cell receptor beta chains below were found in one sample sequenced in a study of CD8 T cells in Susac syndrome. When the RNA was reverse transcribed, random hexamers were used with an input of roughly 0.5 to 1 ug. One entry per CDR3 protein, called by TCRdb with MiXCR from the immunoSEQ multiplex PCR reads. The sample contains about 160,000 distinct CDR3 sequences, approximately 94% of which appear only once. Sequenced: CD4+ T cells from PBMCs. These receptors were obtained from a human donor with Susac syndrome.

The chain uses TRBV20-1 and TRBJ2-7; no reliable D call. The germline gives CDR1 DFQATT, CDR2 SNEGSKA (reference sequence). The CDR3 length is 14 residues. V gave up 0 bases and J gave up 3 bases, with 12 bases separating them. CDR3 in amino acids: CSARDSSSVYEQYF. The CDR3, as DNA: TGCAGTGCTAGAGATTCCTCGTCCGTCTACGAGCAGTACTTC.

CDR3 sequence reads: CASRRGNQANYGYTF. The CDR3 DNA reads TGTGCCAGCAGGAGAGGGAACCAAGCTAACTATGGCTACACCTTC. The chain couples TRBV6-2 or TRBV6-3 to TRBJ1-2; no clear D. The V end lost 6 bases, the J end lost 0 bases, and 14 bases lay between the germline ends. Looked up from germline, CDR1 is MNHEY and CDR2 is SVGEGT. The CDR3 consists of 15 residues.

V usage is TRBV5-1 and J usage is TRBJ2-6; D remains unclear. Germline CDR1 SGHRS, CDR2 YFSETQ. The CDR3 spans 14 residues. V was clipped by 1 base and J by 2 bases, with 4 bases between them. CDR3 sequence (DNA): TGCGCCAGCAGCTTGTACACTGGGGCCAACGTCCTGACTTTC. As protein: CASSLYTGANVLTF.

The chain couples TRBV4-1 to TRBJ1-5; D is ambiguous. Deletions cut 4 bases from V and 0 bases from J, with 13 bases between. The germline V gene encodes CDR1 MGHRA and CDR2 YSYEKL. This CDR3 is built from 16 residues. CDR3: CASSLLGEYSNQPQHF. The CDR3 region has the DNA TGCGCCAGCAGCCTTCTCGGAGAGTATAGCAATCAGCCCCAGCATTTT.

The chain employs TRBV29-1 and TRBJ1-2; 9 bases are shared with TRBD1. V trimming: 5 bases; J trimming: 5 bases; junction bases outside the gene matches: 9. The CDR3 has 14 residues. Germline V lookup: CDR1 SQVTM, CDR2 ANQGSEA. CDR3 sequence: CSVKGTGREYGYTF. The CDR3 coding sequence is TGCAGCGTTAAAGGGACAGGGCGCGAATATGGCTACACCTTC.

This chain uses TRBV6-2 or TRBV6-3 with TRBJ2-1; weak D call: TRBD1 (6 bases). This CDR3 spans 14 amino acids. Germline CDR1 is MNHEY and CDR2 is SVGEGT. The V end was cut by 3 bases, the J end by 5 bases, with 11 bases between. CDR3 in DNA: TGTGCCAGCAGTTATCGGGACACCGACAATGAGCAGTTCTTC. Its translation: CASSYRDTDNEQFF.

This chain joins TRBV5-1 and TRBJ1-4, with 9 bases matching TRBD1. In germline, CDR1 is SGHRS, CDR2 YFSETQ. This CDR3 is 13 amino acids long. Unmatched junction bases numbered 5, after V lost 6 bases and J lost 8 bases. The CDR3 here is CASTRDRDEKLFF. In nucleotides, the CDR3 is TGCGCCAGCACCAGGGACAGGGACGAAAAACTGTTTTTT.

The chain links TRBV6-6 to TRBJ1-6; D remains ambiguous. In germline, CDR1 is MNHNY, CDR2 SVGAGI (reference sequence). V lost 2 bases, J lost 8 bases, and 16 bases lay in between. This CDR3 has 16 amino acids. The CDR3 spells CASSYPQVRADSPLHF. The CDR3 DNA is TGTGCCAGCAGTTACCCTCAGGTGAGGGCTGATTCACCCCTCCACTTT.

J is TRBJ2-5 and V is TRBV28; 10 bases are shared with TRBD2. CDR3 size: 15 residues. Germline loops: CDR1 MDHEN, CDR2 SYDVKM. V lost 5 bases to trimming and J lost 4 bases; unmatched junction nucleotides: 7. The CDR3 loop is CASSDPGLARETQYF. In DNA form, the CDR3 reads TGTGCCAGCAGTGATCCGGGACTAGCGAGAGAGACCCAGTACTTC.

This rearrangement joins TRBV12-3 or TRBV12-4 to TRBJ2-4; D gene uncertain. Trimming cost V 3 bases and J 12 bases, with 9 bases left between them. CDR3 length equals 11 residues. As DNA, the CDR3 is TGTGCCAGCAGTTTGAAGACCAGTCAGTACTTC. It codes for CASSLKTSQYF.